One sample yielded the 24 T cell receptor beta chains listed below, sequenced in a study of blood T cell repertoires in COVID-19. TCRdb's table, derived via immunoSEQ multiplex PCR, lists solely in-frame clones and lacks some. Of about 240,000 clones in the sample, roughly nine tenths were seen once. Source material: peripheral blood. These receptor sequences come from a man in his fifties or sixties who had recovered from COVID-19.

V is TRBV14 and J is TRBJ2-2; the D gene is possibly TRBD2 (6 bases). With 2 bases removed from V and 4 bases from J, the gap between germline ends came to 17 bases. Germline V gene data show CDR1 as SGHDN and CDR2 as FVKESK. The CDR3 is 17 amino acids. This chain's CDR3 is CASSQLYGGGGTGELFF. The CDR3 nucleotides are TGTGCCAGCAGCCAATTATACGGGGGAGGAGGCACCGGGGAGCTGTTTTTT.

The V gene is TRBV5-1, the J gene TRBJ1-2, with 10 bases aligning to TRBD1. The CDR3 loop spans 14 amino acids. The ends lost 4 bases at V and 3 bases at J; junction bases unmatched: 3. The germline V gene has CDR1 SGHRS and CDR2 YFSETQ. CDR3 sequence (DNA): TGCGCCAGCAGCGGGGACAGGGGAGACTATGGCTACACCTTC. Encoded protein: CASSGDRGDYGYTF. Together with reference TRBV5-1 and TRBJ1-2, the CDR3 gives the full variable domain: KAGVTQTPRYLIKTRGQQVTLSCSPISGHRSVSWYQQTPGQGLQFLFEYFSETQRNKGNFPGRFSGRQFSNSRSEMNVSTLELGDSALYLCASSGDRGDYGYTFGSGTRLTVV.

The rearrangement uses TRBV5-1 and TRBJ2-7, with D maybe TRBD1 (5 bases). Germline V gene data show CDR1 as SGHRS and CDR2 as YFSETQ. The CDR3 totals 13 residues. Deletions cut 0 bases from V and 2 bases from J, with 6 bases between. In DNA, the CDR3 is TGCGCCAGCAGCTTGGGGACAACCTACGAGCAGTACTTC. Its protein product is CASSLGTTYEQYF.

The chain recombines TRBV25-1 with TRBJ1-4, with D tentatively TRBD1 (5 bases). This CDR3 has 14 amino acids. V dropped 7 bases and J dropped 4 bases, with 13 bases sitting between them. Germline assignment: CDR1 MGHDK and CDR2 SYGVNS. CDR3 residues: CASIRSGGNEKLFF. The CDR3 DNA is TGTGCCAGCATTCGTTCCGGGGGTAATGAAAAACTGTTTTTT.

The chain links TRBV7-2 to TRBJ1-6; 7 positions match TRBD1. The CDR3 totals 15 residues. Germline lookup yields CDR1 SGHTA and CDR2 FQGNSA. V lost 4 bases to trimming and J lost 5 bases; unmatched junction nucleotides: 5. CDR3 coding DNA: TGTGCCAGCAGCTCCGGGACAGAAAATAATTCACCCCTCCACTTT. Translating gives CASSSGTENNSPLHF.

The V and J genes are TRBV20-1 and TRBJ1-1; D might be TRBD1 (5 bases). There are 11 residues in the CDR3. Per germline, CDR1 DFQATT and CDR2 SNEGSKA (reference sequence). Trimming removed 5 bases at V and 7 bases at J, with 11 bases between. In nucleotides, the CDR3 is TGCAGTGCTCAACGACAGTATGAAGCTTTCTTT. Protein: CSAQRQYEAFF.

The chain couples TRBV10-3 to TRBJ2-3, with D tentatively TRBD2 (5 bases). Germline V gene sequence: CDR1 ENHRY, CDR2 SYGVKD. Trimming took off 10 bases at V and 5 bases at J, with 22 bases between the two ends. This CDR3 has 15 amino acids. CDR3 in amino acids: CATSRGTISEDTQYF. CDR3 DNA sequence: TGTGCCACCTCTCGGGGTACCATTTCCGAAGATACGCAGTATTTT.

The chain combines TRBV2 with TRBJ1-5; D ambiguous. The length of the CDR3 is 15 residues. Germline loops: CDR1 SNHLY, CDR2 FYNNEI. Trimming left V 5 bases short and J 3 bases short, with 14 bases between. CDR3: CASSTQSPYNQPQHF. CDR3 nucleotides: TGTGCCAGCAGTACACAGTCCCCTTACAATCAGCCCCAGCATTTT.

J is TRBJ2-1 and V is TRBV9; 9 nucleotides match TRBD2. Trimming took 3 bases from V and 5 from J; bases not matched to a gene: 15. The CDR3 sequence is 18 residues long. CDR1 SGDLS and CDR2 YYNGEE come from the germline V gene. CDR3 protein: CASSAPLGRGGINNEQFF. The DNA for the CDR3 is TGTGCCAGCAGCGCCCCTCTTGGGCGGGGGGGCATCAACAATGAGCAGTTCTTC.

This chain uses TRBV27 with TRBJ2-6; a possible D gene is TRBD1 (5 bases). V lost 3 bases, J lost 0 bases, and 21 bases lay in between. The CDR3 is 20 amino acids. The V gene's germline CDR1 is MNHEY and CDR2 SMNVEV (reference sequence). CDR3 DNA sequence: TGTGCCAGCAGTTTCTTACCCCCGACAGTGACTTTCTCTGGGGCCAACGTCCTGACTTTC. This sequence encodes CASSFLPPTVTFSGANVLTF.

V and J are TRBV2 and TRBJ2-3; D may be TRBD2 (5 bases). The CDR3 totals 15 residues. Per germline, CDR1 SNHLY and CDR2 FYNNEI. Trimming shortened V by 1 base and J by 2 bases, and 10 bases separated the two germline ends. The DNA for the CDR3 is TGTGCCAGCAGTGAAGGGTCTAGCATCACAGATACGCAGTATTTT. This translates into CASSEGSSITDTQYF.

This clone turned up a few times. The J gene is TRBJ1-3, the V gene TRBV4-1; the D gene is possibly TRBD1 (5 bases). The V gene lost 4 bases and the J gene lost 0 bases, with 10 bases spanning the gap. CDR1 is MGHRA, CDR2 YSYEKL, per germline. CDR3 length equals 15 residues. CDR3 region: CASSPGGVSGNTIYF. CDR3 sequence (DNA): TGCGCCAGCAGCCCGGGAGGGGTCTCTGGAAACACCATATATTTT.

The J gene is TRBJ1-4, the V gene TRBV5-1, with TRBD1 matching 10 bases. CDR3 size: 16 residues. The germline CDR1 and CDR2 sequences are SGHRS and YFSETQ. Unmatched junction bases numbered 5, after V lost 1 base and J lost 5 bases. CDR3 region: CASSLTPGQGNEKLFF. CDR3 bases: TGCGCCAGCAGCTTGACACCGGGACAGGGGAATGAAAAACTGTTTTTT.

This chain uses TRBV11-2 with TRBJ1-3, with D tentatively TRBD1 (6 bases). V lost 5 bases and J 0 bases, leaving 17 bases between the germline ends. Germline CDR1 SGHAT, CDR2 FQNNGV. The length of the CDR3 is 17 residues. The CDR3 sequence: CASSQQTGLFSGNTIYF. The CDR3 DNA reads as TGTGCCAGCAGCCAGCAGACAGGCCTATTCTCTGGAAACACCATATATTTT.

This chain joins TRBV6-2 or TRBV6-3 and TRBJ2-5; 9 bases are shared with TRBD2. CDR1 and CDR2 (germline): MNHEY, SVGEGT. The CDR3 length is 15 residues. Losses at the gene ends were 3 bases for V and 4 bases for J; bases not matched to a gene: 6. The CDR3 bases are TGTGCCAGCAGTTATATGGGGCGGGGGGGAGAGACCCAGTACTTC. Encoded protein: CASSYMGRGGETQYF.

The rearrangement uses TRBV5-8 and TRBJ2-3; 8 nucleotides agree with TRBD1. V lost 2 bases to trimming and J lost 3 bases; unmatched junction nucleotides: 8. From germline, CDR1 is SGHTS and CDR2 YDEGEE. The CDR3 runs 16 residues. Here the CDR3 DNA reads TGTGCCAGCAGCTTACCGGGACAGGCGGGTACAGATACGCAGTATTTT. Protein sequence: CASSLPGQAGTDTQYF.

CDR3 amino acids: CARLTGEHTQYF. The CDR3 DNA is TGTGCCAGATTGACAGGGGAACATACGCAGTATTTT. The rearrangement uses TRBV19 and TRBJ2-3; 8 bases are a match to TRBD1. The ends lost 9 bases at V and 7 bases at J; junction bases unmatched: 6. CDR3 length equals 12 residues. In germline, CDR1 is LNHDA, CDR2 SQIVND (reference sequence).

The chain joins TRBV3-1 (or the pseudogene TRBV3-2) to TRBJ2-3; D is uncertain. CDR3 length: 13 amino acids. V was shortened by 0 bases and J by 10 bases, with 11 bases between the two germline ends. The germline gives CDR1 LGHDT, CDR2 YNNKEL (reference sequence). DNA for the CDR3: TGTGCCAGCAGCCAAGATTCAAGCAATCCGCAGTATTTT. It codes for CASSQDSSNPQYF.

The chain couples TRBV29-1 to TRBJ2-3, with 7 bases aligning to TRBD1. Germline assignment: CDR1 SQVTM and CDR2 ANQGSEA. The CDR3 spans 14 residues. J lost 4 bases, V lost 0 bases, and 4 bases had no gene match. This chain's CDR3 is CSVEEGGWADTQYF. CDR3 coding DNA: TGCAGCGTTGAAGAAGGGGGCTGGGCAGATACGCAGTATTTT.

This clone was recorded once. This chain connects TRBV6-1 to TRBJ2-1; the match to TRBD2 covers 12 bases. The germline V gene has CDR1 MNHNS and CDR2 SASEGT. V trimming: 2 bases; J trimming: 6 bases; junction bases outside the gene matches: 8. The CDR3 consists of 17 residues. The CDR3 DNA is TGTGCCAGCAGTGAAACTAGCGGGGGGTCCAGGGGCAATGAGCAGTTCTTC. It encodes CASSETSGGSRGNEQFF.

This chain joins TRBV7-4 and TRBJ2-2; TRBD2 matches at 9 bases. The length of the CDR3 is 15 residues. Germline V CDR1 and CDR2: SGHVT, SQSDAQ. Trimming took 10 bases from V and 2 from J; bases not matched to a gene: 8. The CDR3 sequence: CAKAERGDNTGELFF. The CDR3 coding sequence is TGTGCCAAGGCGGAGCGGGGGGACAACACCGGGGAGCTGTTTTTT.

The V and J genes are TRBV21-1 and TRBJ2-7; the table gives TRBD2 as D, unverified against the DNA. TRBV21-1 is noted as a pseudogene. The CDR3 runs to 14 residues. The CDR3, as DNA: TGTGCCAGCAGCAAATGCGAGGGATCCTACGAGCAGTACGTC. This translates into CASSKCEGSYEQYV.

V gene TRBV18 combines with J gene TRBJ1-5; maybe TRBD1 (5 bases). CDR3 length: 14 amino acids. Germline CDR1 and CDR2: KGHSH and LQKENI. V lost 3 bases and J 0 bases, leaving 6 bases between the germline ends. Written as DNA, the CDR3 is TGTGCCAGCTCACCGGACAATAGCAATCAGCCCCAGCATTTT. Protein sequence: CASSPDNSNQPQHF.

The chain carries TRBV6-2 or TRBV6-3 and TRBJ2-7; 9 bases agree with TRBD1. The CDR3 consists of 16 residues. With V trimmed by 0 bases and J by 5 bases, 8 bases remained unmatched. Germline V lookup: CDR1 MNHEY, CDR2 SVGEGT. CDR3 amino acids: CASSYSGDRDWNEQYV. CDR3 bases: TGTGCCAGCAGTTACTCGGGGGACAGGGATTGGAACGAGCAGTACGTC.